This TCR beta chain is from a study of T cells in Graves' hyperthyroidism and ophthalmopathy. Researchers amplified the TCR beta CDR3 regions from RNA transcripts. The HTBI primer set served for first-round RT-PCR of the TCR CDR3. TCRdb re-called the multiplex PCR reads with MiXCR, one entry per CDR3 protein. The sample carries about 400,000 distinct CDR3 sequences, about 14% recorded once. Whole-study results and caveats: Stable hyperthyroidism was separated from ophthalmopathy by a model based on 13 V-J features. The model identified upcoming ophthalmopathy a median around 7.1 months ahead of onset.

This clonotype was seen ten or more times. What it binds is unknown. Individuals with ophthalmopathy presented a Clinical Activity Score of at least 3, a NOSPECS grade of at least 4 and a duration under 3 months. In germline, CDR1 is LGHDT, CDR2 YNNKEL (reference sequence). This CDR3 contains 13 residues. V was trimmed by 4 bases and J by 10 bases, leaving 16 bases between them. Material for sequencing was blood. The chain uses TRBV3-1 and TRBJ1-1; no definite D call. The clonotype comes from a man aged 50-59 years with Graves' ophthalmopathy. The CDR3 here is CASSPATGLGAFF. The DNA of the CDR3 is TGTGCCAGCAGCCCCGCGACCGGGTTGGGAGCTTTCTTT.